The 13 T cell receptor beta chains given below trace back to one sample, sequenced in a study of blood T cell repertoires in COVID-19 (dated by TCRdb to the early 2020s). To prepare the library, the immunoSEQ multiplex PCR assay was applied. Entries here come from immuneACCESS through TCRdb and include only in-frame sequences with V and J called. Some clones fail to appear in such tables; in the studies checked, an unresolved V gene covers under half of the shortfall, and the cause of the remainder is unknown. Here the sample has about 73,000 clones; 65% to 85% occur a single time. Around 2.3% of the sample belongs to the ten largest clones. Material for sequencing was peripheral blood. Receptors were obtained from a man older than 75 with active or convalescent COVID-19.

The CDR3 sequence is CASTVTSGSRETQYF. The CDR3, as DNA: TGTGCCAGCACAGTAACTAGCGGGAGTCGGGAGACCCAGTACTTC. The gene calls are TRBV2 and TRBJ2-5, with 11 bases identical to TRBD2. Losses at the gene ends were 7 bases for V and 5 bases for J; bases not matched to a gene: 9. This CDR3 has 15 amino acids. Germline V CDR1 and CDR2: SNHLY, FYNNEI. The full variable domain, rest sourced from reference TRBV2 and TRBJ2-5, is EPEVTQTPSHQVTQMGQEVILRCVPISNHLYFYWYRQILGQKVEFLVSFYNNEISEKSEIFDDQFSVERPDGSNFTLKIRSTKLEDSAMYFCASTVTSGSRETQYFGPGTRLLVL.

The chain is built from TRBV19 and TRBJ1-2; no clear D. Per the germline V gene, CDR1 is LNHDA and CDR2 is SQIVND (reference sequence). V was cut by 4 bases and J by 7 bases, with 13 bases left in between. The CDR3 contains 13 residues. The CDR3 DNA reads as TGTGCCAGTAGTACACAGTACCTCTCTGGCTACACCTTC. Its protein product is CASSTQYLSGYTF.

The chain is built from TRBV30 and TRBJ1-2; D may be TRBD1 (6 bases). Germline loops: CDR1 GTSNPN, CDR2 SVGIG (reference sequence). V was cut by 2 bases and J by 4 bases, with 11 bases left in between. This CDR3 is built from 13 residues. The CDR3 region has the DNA TGTGCCTGGAGTTTGGGGGGGCCCTATGGCTACACCTTC. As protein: CAWSLGGPYGYTF.

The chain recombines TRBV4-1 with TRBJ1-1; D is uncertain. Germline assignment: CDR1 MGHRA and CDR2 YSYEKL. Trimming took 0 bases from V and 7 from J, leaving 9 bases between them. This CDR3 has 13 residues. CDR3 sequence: CASSQETRREAFF. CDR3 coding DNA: TGCGCCAGCAGCCAAGAGACACGACGTGAAGCTTTCTTT.

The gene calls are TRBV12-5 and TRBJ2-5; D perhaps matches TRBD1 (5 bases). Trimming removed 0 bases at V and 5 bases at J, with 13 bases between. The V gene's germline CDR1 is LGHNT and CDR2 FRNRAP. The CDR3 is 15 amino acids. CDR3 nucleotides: TGTGCTAGTGGTTTGGTACGCGCAGGGTACGAGACCCAGTACTTC. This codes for CASGLVRAGYETQYF.

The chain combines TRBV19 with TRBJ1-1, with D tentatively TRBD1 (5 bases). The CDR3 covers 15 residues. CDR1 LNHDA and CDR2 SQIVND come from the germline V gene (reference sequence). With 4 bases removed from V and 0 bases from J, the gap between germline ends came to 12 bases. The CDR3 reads CASSSQGLMNTEAFF. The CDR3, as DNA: TGTGCCAGTAGTAGCCAGGGCCTAATGAACACTGAAGCTTTCTTT.

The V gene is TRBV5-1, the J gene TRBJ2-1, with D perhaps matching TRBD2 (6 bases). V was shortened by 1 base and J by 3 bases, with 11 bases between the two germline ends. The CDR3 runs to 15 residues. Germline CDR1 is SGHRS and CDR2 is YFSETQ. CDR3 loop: CASSLIGRSYNEQFF. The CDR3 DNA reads TGCGCCAGCAGCTTGATCGGGAGAAGCTACAATGAGCAGTTCTTC. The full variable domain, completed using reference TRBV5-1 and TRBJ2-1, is KAGVTQTPRYLIKTRGQQVTLSCSPISGHRSVSWYQQTPGQGLQFLFEYFSETQRNKGNFPGRFSGRQFSNSRSEMNVSTLELGDSALYLCASSLIGRSYNEQFFGPGTRLTVL.

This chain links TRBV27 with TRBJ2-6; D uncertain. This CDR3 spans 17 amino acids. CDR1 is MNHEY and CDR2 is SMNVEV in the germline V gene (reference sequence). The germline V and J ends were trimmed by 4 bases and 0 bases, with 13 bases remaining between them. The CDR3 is CASSSRLGGSGANVLTF. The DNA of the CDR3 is TGTGCCAGCAGTTCCCGTCTAGGCGGCTCTGGGGCCAACGTCCTGACTTTC.

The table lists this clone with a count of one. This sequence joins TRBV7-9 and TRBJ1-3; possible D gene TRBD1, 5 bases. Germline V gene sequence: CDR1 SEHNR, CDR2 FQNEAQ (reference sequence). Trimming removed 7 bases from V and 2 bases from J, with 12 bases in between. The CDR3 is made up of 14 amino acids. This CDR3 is CASTKSRAGNTIYF. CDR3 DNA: TGTGCCAGCACCAAGTCCAGGGCTGGAAACACCATATATTTT.

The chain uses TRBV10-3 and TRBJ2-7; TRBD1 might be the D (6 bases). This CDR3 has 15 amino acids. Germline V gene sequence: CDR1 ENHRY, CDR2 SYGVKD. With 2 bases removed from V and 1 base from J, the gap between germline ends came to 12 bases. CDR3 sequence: CAISEEQGGSYEQYF. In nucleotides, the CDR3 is TGTGCCATCAGTGAGGAACAGGGCGGATCCTACGAGCAGTACTTC.

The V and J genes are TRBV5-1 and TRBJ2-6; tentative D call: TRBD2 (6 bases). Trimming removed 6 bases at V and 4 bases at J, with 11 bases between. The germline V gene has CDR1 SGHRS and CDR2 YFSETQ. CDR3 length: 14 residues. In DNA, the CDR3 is TGCGCCAGCACCGGAGGGGAAGGGGCCAACGTCCTGACTTTC. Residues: CASTGGEGANVLTF.

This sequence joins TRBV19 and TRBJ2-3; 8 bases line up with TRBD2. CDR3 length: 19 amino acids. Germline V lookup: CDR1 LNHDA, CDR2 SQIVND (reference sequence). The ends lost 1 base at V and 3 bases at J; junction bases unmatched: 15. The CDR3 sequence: CASSIGRPAGVYKTDTQYF. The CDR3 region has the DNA TGTGCCAGTAGTATAGGACGGCCAGCGGGAGTATATAAAACAGATACGCAGTATTTT.

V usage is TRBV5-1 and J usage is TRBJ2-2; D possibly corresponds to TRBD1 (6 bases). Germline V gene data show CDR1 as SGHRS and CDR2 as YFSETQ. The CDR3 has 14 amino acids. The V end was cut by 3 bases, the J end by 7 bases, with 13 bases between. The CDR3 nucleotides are TGCGCCAGCAGCTACAAACAGGGCCTCGGGGAGCTGTTTTTT. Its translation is CASSYKQGLGELFF. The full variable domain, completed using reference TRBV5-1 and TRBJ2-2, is KAGVTQTPRYLIKTRGQQVTLSCSPISGHRSVSWYQQTPGQGLQFLFEYFSETQRNKGNFPGRFSGRQFSNSRSEMNVSTLELGDSALYLCASSYKQGLGELFFGEGSRLTVL.